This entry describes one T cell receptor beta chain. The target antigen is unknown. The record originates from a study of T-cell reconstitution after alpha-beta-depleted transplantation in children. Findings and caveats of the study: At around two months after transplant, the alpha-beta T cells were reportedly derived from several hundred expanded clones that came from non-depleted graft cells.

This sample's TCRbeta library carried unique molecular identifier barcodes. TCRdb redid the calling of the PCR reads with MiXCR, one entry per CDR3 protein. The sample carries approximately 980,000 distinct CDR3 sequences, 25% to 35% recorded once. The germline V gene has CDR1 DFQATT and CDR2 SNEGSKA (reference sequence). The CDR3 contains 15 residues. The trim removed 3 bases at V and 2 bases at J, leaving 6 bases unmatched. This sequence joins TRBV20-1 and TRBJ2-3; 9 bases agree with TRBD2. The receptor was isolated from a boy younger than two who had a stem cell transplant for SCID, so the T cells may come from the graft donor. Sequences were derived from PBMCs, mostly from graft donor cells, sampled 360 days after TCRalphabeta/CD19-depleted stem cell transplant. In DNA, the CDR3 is TGCAGTGCTAGCTCGACTAGCGGATACACAGATACGCAGTATTTT. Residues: CSASSTSGYTDTQYF.